A single sample gave rise to the 9 T cell receptor beta chains below, sequenced in a study of blood T cell repertoires in COVID-19. Clones were sequenced by immunoSEQ multiplex PCR, and TCRdb holds only the in-frame ones, with some missing. Among about 280,000 clones, roughly 91% were seen once, and the ten largest hold approximately 4.6%. Sequencing input: peripheral blood. Receptor source: a man aged 35 to 55 with acute or convalescent COVID-19.

The gene calls are TRBV6-2 or TRBV6-3 and TRBJ1-3; D is unclear. Germline V gene sequence: CDR1 MNHEY, CDR2 SVGEGT. V was pared by 2 bases and J by 1 base, with 15 bases between. The CDR3 length is 17 residues. CDR3: CASSYGAGGWSGNTIYF. The CDR3, as DNA: TGTGCCAGCAGTTACGGAGCAGGAGGATGGTCTGGAAACACCATATATTTT.

This sequence joins TRBV7-3 and TRBJ1-1; TRBD1 matches 8 bases. V lost 5 bases to trimming and J lost 5 bases; unmatched junction nucleotides: 7. The germline CDR1 and CDR2 sequences are SGHTA and FQGTGA. There are 14 residues in the CDR3. CDR3 DNA sequence: TGTGCCAGCAGCCCCCAGGGGGCGCGGACTGAAGCTTTCTTT. Amino acids: CASSPQGARTEAFF.

The chain carries TRBV3-1 (or the pseudogene TRBV3-2) and TRBJ1-2; tentatively, D is TRBD1 (6 bases). The CDR3 length is 14 residues. Germline-derived CDR1 and CDR2 are LGHDT and YNNKEL (reference sequence). The V end was cut by 4 bases, the J end by 0 bases, with 9 bases between. The CDR3 here is CASSLQGANYGYTF. CDR3 in DNA: TGTGCCAGCAGCCTACAGGGAGCTAACTATGGCTACACCTTC.

CDR3 bases: TGTGCCAGCTCACCACCGGGCAGTGGCTACACCTTC. As protein: CASSPPGSGYTF. V and J are TRBV18 and TRBJ1-2; D gene unclear. CDR1 is KGHSH and CDR2 is LQKENI in the germline V gene. The V end was cut by 0 bases, the J end by 7 bases, with 6 bases between. The CDR3 is 12 residues long. Drawing the rest from reference TRBV18 and TRBJ1-2, the complete variable domain is NAGVMQNPRHLVRRRGQEARLRCSPMKGHSHVYWYRQLPEEGLKFMVYLQKENIIDESGMPKERFSAEFPKEGPSILRIQQVVRGDSAAYFCASSPPGSGYTFGSGTRLTVV.

This rearrangement joins TRBV5-1 to TRBJ2-1; D is ambiguous. Germline V lookup: CDR1 SGHRS, CDR2 YFSETQ. The CDR3 sequence is 13 residues long. The V and J ends lost 0 bases and 6 bases respectively, with 7 bases between them. The CDR3 spells CASSLALPNEQFF. DNA of the CDR3: TGCGCCAGCAGCTTGGCCCTACCCAATGAGCAGTTCTTC.

This rearrangement joins TRBV24-1 to TRBJ2-7; the D gene is possibly TRBD1 (6 bases). Germline loops: CDR1 KGHDR, CDR2 SFDVKD. V was cut by 3 bases and J by 9 bases, with 11 bases left in between. This CDR3 spans 12 amino acids. CDR3 nucleotide sequence: TGTGCCACCAGTGATATACAGGGAAGGCAGTACTTC. It translates to CATSDIQGRQYF.

This chain connects TRBV24-1 to TRBJ1-2; D is unresolved. The CDR3 covers 12 residues. V lost 3 bases and J lost 4, with 5 bases in between. Germline V gene sequence: CDR1 KGHDR, CDR2 SFDVKD. The CDR3 nucleotides are TGTGCCACCAGTGATGCGGGCTATGGCTACACCTTC. Translating gives CATSDAGYGYTF.

This chain connects TRBV18 to TRBJ2-1, with D possibly being TRBD1 (5 bases). CDR1 and CDR2 from the germline V gene are KGHSH and LQKENI. The CDR3 has 13 residues. V was cut by 3 bases and J by 5 bases, with 8 bases left in between. The CDR3 here is CASSPDRHNEQFF. The CDR3 nucleotides read TGTGCCAGCTCACCTGACAGACACAATGAGCAGTTCTTC. The variable domain in full, completed from reference TRBV18 and TRBJ2-1, reads NAGVMQNPRHLVRRRGQEARLRCSPMKGHSHVYWYRQLPEEGLKFMVYLQKENIIDESGMPKERFSAEFPKEGPSILRIQQVVRGDSAAYFCASSPDRHNEQFFGPGTRLTVL.

This clone is a singleton in its sample. This chain uses TRBV29-1 with TRBJ1-2, with 10 bases matching TRBD1. Trimming at V came to 3 bases and at J to 5 bases, leaving 3 bases not matched to a gene. CDR3 length: 13 amino acids. The germline V gene encodes CDR1 SQVTM and CDR2 ANQGSEA. CDR3: CSVEWTGGYGYTF. CDR3 sequence (DNA): TGCAGCGTTGAGTGGACAGGGGGATATGGCTACACCTTC.